This T cell receptor beta chain was identified in a study of blood T cell repertoires in COVID-19 (dated by TCRdb to the early 2020s). Describing the broader study: Samples covering the acute and convalescent phases of COVID-19 were provided by collaborators in the United States, Italy and Spain. The material from the prospective study consisted of cDNA or gDNA derived from T cells, B-cell-depleted T cells, or PBMCs. The dataset comprised deeply sampled blood TCRbeta repertoires from subjects exposed to, actively infected with, or recovered from COVID-19. The repertoires were made available in a free public database intended to serve as a resource for research on the immune response to SARS-CoV-2. Samples came from the ongoing ImmuneRACE study (first 160 participants) plus 1,254 subjects from 6 global collaborators. The sample metadata nearly always contained a de-identified subject ID, COVID-19 status, age in years and sex. Where available, HLA class I and class II types were obtained from metadata supplied by the sample provider rather than from assay-based typing. Findings and caveats that apply to the study as a whole: Clinical and demographic metadata were provided uncurated, with the amount varying by source and participant.

One collaborating source in Seattle enrolled patients during active infection and followed them longitudinally through the course of disease. Each collaborating institution followed its own protocols to collect whole blood in K2EDTA tubes. For TCRbeta analysis, collaborators shipped samples as frozen whole blood, isolated PBMCs, or DNA extracted from either of those sample types. Based on the germline V gene (reference sequence), the CDR1 and CDR2 sequences are WNHNN and SYGVQD. Trimming takes 3 bases off V and 4 bases off J; junction bases not matched to a gene: 2. From cysteine to phenylalanine, the CDR3 is 13 amino acids long. Only the CDR3 part of the read is kept: 39 bases, read in frame from the first base. Worth noting for this clone: This receptor's antigen is unknown. There are no base qualities to consult, and no much larger clone falls within one base.

TCRbeta CDR3 regions were amplified from genomic DNA using the immunoSEQ Assay, a bias-controlled multiplex PCR. From the authors' description of their analysis: Nucleated cell counts per sample were estimated from amplification of reference gene primers within the assay. To quantify the absolute abundance of each unique TCRbeta CDR3 rearrangement, sequence reads were collapsed and filtered. For each sample, productive Simpson clonality was calculated by taking the square root of Simpson's diversity index across productive rearrangements. TCRdb obtained this table from immuneACCESS and retained in-frame rearrangements with V and J assigned. These tables miss some clones; where compared with another copy, unresolved V genes account for less than half of the shortfall, and the remainder is unexplained. D and trimming come from the DNA, and the V and J calls and clone size come from that table. The sample yields around 480,000 clones; 88% were counted once. The ten top clones hold over 9.5% of the sample.

The sequence came from a woman aged 45-60 years with COVID-19, enrolled during active disease. The chain is encoded by TRBV10-1 joined to TRBJ1-2, with TRBD1 matching 7 junction bases. Input material: peripheral blood. The nucleotide sequence reads as follows: TGCGCCAGCAGTGATGACAGGGCCTATGGCTACACCTTC. Translation gives CASSDDRAYGYTF.